This T cell receptor beta chain was observed in a study of CD8 T cells in Susac syndrome. V shed 1 base, J shed 2 bases, and the junction held 3 bases outside the gene matches. Looked up from germline, CDR1 is SGHRS and CDR2 is YFSETQ. CDR3 size: 15 residues. Random hexamers were used to reverse transcribe an amount of roughly 0.45 to 1 ug RNA. MiXCR was run by TCRdb on the immunoSEQ multiplex PCR reads, yielding one entry per CDR3 protein. This sample has more than 110,000 distinct CDR3 sequences, with approximately 95% found just once. The source material was CD4+ T cells from PBMCs. This receptor was obtained from a human donor with Susac syndrome. The chain uses TRBV5-1 and TRBJ2-3, with 8 bases identical to TRBD2. The DNA of the CDR3 is TGCGCCAGCAGCTTGCCACTAGCGGCCACAGATACGCAGTATTTT. It translates to CASSLPLAATDTQYF. Drawing the rest from reference TRBV5-1 and TRBJ2-3, the complete variable domain is KAGVTQTPRYLIKTRGQQVTLSCSPISGHRSVSWYQQTPGQGLQFLFEYFSETQRNKGNFPGRFSGRQFSNSRSEMNVSTLELGDSALYLCASSLPLAATDTQYFGPGTRLTVL.